A selection of T cell receptor beta chains follows, all from one sample in a study of cytomegalovirus exposure and HLA in healthy donors. Sequenced by immunoSEQ multiplex PCR; TCRdb stores in-frame clones only, minus some. The table includes 200,000 to 250,000 clones, 70% to 85% detected once. Sequencing was carried out using PBMCs. These receptors were obtained from a woman aged 55 to 70 in good health and CMV-seropositive. The CDR3 runs from the conserved cysteine through the conserved F or W. Fields, in order: clone size, V gene, D gene, J gene, CDR3 protein, CDR3 DNA. D genes are given only for firm matches. The size field is filled for only some rows; it gives once, few, many or a size class.

NA,TRBV19,TRBD2,TRBJ2-7,CASSIRATSGVEQYF,TGTGCCAGTAGTATTCGGGCAACTAGCGGTGTGGAGCAGTACTTC
NA,TRBV19,TRBD1,TRBJ1-2,CASSVRQGSLGYTF,TGTGCCAGTAGTGTTCGACAGGGGAGTCTTGGCTACACCTTC
NA,TRBV7-9,TRBD1,TRBJ2-7,CASSLDRGGYEQYF,TGTGCCAGCAGCCTGGACAGGGGAGGTTACGAGCAGTACTTC
NA,TRBV7-9,TRBD2,TRBJ2-1,CASSPPLRLAVHNEQFF,TGTGCCAGCAGCCCTCCGCTTCGACTAGCGGTACACAATGAGCAGTTCTTC
few,TRBV7-2,NA,TRBJ2-5,CASSRERAGETQYF,TGTGCCAGCAGCCGTGAGAGGGCGGGGGAGACCCAGTACTTC
once,TRBV19,TRBD1,TRBJ1-6,CASTAGTANSPLHF,TGTGCCAGTACGGCCGGGACAGCAAATTCACCCCTCCACTTT
NA,TRBV14,NA,TRBJ1-2,CASSQQGNYGYTF,TGTGCCAGCAGCCAGCAGGGTAACTATGGCTACACCTTC
once,TRBV13,TRBD2,TRBJ2-5,CASSLVPGGETQYF,TGTGCCAGCAGCTTAGTGCCGGGGGGGGAGACCCAGTACTTC
NA,TRBV10-2,NA,TRBJ1-1,CASSEQGSTEAFF,TGCGCCAGCAGTGAGCAGGGGAGCACTGAAGCTTTCTTT
NA,TRBV6-1,TRBD1,TRBJ2-1,CASTLGDSYNEQFF,TGTGCCAGCACCCTGGGGGACAGTTACAATGAGCAGTTCTTC
NA,TRBV5-1,TRBD1,TRBJ2-7,CASSWGQGYEQYF,TGCGCCAGCAGCTGGGGACAGGGCTACGAGCAGTACTTC
few,TRBV7-2,TRBD2,TRBJ2-3,CASSRGTSGGAFTDTQYF,TGTGCCAGCAGCCGCGGGACTAGCGGGGGGGCCTTCACAGATACGCAGTATTTT
few,TRBV7-5,NA,TRBJ1-4,CVRSPPRTEYNEKLFF,TGTGTCAGAAGCCCACCAAGGACAGAGTATAATGAAAAACTGTTTTTT
NA,TRBV7-8,TRBD2,TRBJ2-7,CASSQLAGAYEQYF,TGTGCCAGCAGCCAACTAGCGGGAGCCTACGAGCAGTACTTC
NA,TRBV30,NA,TRBJ2-7,CASTTGLSNYEQYF,TGTGCCTCGACCACGGGACTTTCTAACTACGAGCAGTACTTC
NA,TRBV5-1,NA,TRBJ2-3,CASSSVAGRYTQYF,TGCGCCAGCAGCTCCGTTGCGGGGAGGTATACGCAGTATTTT
NA,TRBV5-5,NA,TRBJ1-5,CASSFLERDSNQPQHF,TGTGCCAGCAGCTTCCTTGAACGGGATAGCAATCAGCCCCAGCATTTT
NA,TRBV5-1,TRBD2,TRBJ2-1,CASSVLAGALQFF,TGCGCCAGCAGCGTACTAGCGGGAGCTTTGCAGTTCTTC
NA,TRBV27,TRBD1,TRBJ1-1,CASSLDRAHPSAFF,TGTGCCAGCAGCCTGGACAGGGCCCATCCGTCGGCTTTCTTT
NA,TRBV18,NA,TRBJ1-2,CASSPTHDFNYGYTF,TGTGCCAGCTCACCTACTCACGATTTCAACTATGGCTACACCTTC
NA,TRBV28,NA,TRBJ2-7,CASSLGGTSYEQYF,TGTGCCAGCAGTTTAGGCGGAACCTCCTACGAGCAGTACTTC
medium-sized,TRBV5-1,TRBD1,TRBJ1-1,CASSLEGQGNTEAFF,TGCGCCAGCAGCTTGGAGGGACAGGGGAACACTGAAGCTTTCTTT
few,TRBV19,NA,TRBJ1-2,CASSFRTENYGYTF,TGTGCCAGTAGTTTCCGGACAGAGAACTATGGCTACACCTTC
NA,TRBV10-2,NA,TRBJ1-1,CASSVAVNTEAFF,TGCGCCAGCAGTGTAGCAGTGAACACTGAAGCTTTCTTT